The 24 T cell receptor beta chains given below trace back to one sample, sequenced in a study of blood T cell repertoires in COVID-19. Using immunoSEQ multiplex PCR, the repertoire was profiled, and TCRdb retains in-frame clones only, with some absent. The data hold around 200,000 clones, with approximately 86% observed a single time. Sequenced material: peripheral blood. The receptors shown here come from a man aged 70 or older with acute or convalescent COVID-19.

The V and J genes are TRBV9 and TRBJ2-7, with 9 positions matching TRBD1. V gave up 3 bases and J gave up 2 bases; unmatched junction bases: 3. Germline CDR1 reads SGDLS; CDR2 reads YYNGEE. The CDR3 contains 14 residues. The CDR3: CASSAGTGTYEQYF. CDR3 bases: TGTGCCAGCAGCGCCGGGACAGGGACCTACGAGCAGTACTTC.

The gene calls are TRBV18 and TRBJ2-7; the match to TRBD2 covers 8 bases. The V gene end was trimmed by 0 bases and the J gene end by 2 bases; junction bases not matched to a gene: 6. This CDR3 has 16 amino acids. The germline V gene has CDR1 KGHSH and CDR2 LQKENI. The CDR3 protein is CASSPPSGRDTYEQYF. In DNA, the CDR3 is TGTGCCAGCTCACCACCCAGCGGGAGAGACACCTACGAGCAGTACTTC.

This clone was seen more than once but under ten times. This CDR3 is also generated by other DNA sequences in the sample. Here the CDR3 DNA reads TGTGCCAGCTCAGGACAGGGCGGTGGCTACACCTTC. The encoded protein is CASSGQGGGYTF. The chain couples TRBV18 to TRBJ1-2; TRBD1 matches at 8 bases. The CDR3 spans 12 residues. Germline V lookup: CDR1 KGHSH, CDR2 LQKENI. Losses at the gene ends were 5 bases for V and 7 bases for J; bases not matched to a gene: 3.

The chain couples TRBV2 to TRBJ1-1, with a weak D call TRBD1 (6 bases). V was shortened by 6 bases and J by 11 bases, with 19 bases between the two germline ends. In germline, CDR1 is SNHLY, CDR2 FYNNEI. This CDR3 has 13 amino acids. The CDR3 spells CASSPEGGAGAFF. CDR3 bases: TGTGCCAGCAGCCCGGAGGGGGGGGCAGGGGCTTTCTTT.

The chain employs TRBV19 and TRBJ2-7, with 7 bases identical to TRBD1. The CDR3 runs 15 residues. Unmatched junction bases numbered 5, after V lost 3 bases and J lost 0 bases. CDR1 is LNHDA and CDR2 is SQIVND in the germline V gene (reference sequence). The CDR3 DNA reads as TGTGCCAGTAGTATGATGGGACAGCCCTCCTACGAGCAGTACTTC. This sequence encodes CASSMMGQPSYEQYF.

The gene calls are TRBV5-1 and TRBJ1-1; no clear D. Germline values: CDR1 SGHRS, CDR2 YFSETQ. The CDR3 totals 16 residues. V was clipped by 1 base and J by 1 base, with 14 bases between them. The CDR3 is CASSLWQAGGNTEAFF. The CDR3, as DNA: TGCGCCAGCAGCTTGTGGCAGGCGGGAGGGAACACTGAAGCTTTCTTT.

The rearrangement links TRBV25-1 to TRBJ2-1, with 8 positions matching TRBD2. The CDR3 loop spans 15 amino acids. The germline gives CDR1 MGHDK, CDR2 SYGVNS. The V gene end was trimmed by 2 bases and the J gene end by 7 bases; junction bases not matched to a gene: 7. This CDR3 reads CASSEKGLGHNEQFF. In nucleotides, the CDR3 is TGTGCCAGCAGTGAAAAGGGACTAGGCCATAATGAGCAGTTCTTC.

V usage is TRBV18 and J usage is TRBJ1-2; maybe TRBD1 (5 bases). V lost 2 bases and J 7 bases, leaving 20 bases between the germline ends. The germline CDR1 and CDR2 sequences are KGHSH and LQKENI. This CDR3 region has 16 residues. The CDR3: CASSPGVVRVMVGYTF. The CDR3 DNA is TGTGCCAGCTCACCAGGGGTCGTCAGGGTAATGGTTGGCTACACCTTC. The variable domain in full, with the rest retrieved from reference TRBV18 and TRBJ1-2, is NAGVMQNPRHLVRRRGQEARLRCSPMKGHSHVYWYRQLPEEGLKFMVYLQKENIIDESGMPKERFSAEFPKEGPSILRIQQVVRGDSAAYFCASSPGVVRVMVGYTFGSGTRLTVV.

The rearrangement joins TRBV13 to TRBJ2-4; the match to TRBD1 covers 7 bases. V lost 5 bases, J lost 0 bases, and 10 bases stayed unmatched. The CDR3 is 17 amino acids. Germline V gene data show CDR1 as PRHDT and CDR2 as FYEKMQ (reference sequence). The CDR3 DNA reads TGTGCCAGCAGCCATACCAGGGGGTCTCTAGCCAAAAACATTCAGTACTTC. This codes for CASSHTRGSLAKNIQYF.

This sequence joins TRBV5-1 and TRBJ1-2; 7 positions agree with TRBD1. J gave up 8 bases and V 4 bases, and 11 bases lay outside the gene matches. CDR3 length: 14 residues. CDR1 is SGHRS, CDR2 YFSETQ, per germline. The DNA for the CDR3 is TGCGCCAGCAGCCCGGGGCAACAGGGGCTGGGCTACACCTTC. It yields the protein CASSPGQQGLGYTF.

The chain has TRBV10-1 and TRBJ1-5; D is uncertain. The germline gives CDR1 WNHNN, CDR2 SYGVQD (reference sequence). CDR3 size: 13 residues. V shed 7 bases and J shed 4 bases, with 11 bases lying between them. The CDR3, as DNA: TGCGCCAGCACCTCAGGTTGGAATCAGCCCCAGCATTTT. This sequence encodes CASTSGWNQPQHF.

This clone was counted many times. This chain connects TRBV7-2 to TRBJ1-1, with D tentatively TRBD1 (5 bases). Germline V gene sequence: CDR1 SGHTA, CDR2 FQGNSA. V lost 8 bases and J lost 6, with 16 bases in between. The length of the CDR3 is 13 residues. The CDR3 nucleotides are TGTGCCAGCTTAAGGGGCGCCGGCTCTGAAGCTTTCTTT. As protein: CASLRGAGSEAFF. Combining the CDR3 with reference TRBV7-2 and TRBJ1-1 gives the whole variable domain GAGVSQSPSNKVTEKGKDVELRCDPISGHTALYWYRQSLGQGLEFLIYFQGNSAPDKSGLPSDRFSAERTGGSVSTLTIQRTQQEDSAVYLCASLRGAGSEAFFGQGTRLTVV.

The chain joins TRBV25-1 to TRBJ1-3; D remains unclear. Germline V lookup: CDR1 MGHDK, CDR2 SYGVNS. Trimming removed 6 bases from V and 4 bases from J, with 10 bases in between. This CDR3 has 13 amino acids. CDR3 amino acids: CASRSYGGNTIYF. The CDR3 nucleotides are TGTGCCAGCAGATCCTACGGGGGAAACACCATATATTTT.

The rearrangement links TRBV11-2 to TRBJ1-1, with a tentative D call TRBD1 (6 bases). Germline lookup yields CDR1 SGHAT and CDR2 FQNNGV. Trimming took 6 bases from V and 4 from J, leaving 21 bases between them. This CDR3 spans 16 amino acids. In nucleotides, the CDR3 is TGTGCCAGCAGTTACCCCGGCGGGGGCCCAACCACTGAAGCTTTCTTT. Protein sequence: CASSYPGGGPTTEAFF.

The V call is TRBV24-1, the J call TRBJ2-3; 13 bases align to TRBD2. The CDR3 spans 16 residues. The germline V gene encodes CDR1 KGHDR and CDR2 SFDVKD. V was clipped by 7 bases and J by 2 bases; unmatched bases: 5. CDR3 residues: CATSPGTSGTTDTQYF. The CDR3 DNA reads TGTGCCACCAGCCCTGGGACTAGCGGGACCACAGATACGCAGTATTTT.

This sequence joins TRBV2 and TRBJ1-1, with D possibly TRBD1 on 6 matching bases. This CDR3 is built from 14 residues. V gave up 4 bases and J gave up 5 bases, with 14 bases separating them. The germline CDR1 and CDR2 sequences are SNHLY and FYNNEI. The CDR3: CASSVVGGETEAFF. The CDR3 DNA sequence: TGTGCCAGCAGTGTAGTAGGGGGTGAAACTGAAGCTTTCTTT.

Written as DNA, the CDR3 is TGTGCCAGCAGTAATCTAGCGGGAGACGGAAATGAGCAGTTCTTC. Translated: CASSNLAGDGNEQFF. The rearrangement joins TRBV2 to TRBJ2-1; TRBD2 matches 10 bases. V lost 5 bases to trimming and J lost 7 bases; unmatched junction nucleotides: 8. The germline V gene encodes CDR1 SNHLY and CDR2 FYNNEI. The CDR3 has 15 residues.

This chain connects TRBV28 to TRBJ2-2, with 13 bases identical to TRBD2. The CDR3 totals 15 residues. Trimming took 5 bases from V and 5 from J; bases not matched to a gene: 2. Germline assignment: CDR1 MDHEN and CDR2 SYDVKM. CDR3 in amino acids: CASSRLAGGTGELFF. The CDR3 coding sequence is TGTGCCAGCAGTCGACTAGCGGGAGGAACCGGGGAGCTGTTTTTT.

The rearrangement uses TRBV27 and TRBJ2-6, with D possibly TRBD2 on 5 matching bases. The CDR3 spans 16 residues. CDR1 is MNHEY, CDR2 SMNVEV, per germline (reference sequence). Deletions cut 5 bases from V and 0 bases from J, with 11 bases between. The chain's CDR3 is CASSPGISSGANVLTF. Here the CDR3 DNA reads TGTGCCAGCAGTCCGGGAATCAGCTCTGGGGCCAACGTCCTGACTTTC.

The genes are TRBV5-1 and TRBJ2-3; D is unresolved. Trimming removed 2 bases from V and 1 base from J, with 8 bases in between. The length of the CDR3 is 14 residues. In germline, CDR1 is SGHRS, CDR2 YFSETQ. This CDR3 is CASSLQLRTDTQYF. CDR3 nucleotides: TGCGCCAGCAGCTTACAGCTCCGCACAGATACGCAGTATTTT.

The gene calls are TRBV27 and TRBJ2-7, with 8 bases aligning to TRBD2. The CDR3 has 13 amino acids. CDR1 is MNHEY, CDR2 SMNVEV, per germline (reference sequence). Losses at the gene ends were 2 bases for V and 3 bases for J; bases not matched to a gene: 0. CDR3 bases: TGTGCCAGCAGTTTAACTAGCGGCTACGAGCAGTACTTC. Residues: CASSLTSGYEQYF.

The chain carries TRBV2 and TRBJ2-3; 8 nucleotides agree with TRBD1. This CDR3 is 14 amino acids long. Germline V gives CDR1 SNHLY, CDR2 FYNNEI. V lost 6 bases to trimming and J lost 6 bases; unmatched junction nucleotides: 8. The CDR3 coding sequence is TGTGCCAGCAGCGGACAGGGTAGAGCGGATACGCAGTATTTT. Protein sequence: CASSGQGRADTQYF.

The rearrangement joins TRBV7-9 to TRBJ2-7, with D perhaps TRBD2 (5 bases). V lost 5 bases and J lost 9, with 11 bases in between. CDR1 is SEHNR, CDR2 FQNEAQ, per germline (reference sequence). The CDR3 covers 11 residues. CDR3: CASSAGLGQYF. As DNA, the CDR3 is TGTGCCAGCAGCGCGGGCCTGGGGCAGTACTTC.

CDR3 nucleotides: TGCGCCAGCAGCACTCGACCGGGACAAGGGCATTCACCCCTCCACTTT. Protein sequence: CASSTRPGQGHSPLHF. The V and J genes are TRBV5-1 and TRBJ1-6; D perhaps matches TRBD1 (6 bases). CDR3 size: 16 residues. V was shortened by 4 bases and J by 8 bases, with 19 bases between the two germline ends. Germline CDR1 and CDR2: SGHRS and YFSETQ.